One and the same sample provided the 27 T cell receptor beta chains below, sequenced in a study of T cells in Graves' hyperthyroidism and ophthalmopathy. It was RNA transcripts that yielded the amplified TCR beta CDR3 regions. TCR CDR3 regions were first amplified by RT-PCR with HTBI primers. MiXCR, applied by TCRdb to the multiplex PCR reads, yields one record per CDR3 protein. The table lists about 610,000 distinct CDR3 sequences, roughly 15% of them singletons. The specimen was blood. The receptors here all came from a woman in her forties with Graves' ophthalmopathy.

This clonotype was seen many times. CDR3 nucleotides: TGCAGCGTCGCACTTTCGAACACCGGGGAGCTGTTTTTT. Translation: CSVALSNTGELFF. The chain carries TRBV29-1 and TRBJ2-2; unclear D gene. Looked up from germline, CDR1 is SQVTM and CDR2 is ANQGSEA. V was clipped by 6 bases and J by 0 bases, with 8 bases between them. This CDR3 is built from 13 residues.

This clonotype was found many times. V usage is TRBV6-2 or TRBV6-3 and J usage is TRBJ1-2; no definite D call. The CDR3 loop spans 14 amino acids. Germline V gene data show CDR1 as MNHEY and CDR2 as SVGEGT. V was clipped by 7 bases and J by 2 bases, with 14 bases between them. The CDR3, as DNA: TGTGCCAGCACCCGACGGACGGAAAACTATGGCTACACCTTC. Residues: CASTRRTENYGYTF.

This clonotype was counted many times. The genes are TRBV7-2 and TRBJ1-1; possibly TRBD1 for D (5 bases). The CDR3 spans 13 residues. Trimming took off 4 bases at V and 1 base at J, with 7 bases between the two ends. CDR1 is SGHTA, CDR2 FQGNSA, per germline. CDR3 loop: CASSWGGNTEAFF. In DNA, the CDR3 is TGTGCCAGCAGCTGGGGCGGGAACACTGAAGCTTTCTTT.

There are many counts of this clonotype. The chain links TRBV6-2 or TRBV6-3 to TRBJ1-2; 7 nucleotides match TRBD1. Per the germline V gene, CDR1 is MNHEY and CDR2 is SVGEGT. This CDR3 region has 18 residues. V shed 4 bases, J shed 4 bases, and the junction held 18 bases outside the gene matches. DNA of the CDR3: TGTGCCAGCAGTTTAAGACGGACAGGATCGGTAGGACGCTATGGCTACACCTTC. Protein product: CASSLRRTGSVGRYGYTF.

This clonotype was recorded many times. The CDR3: CASSLGTSYEQYF. The CDR3 region has the DNA TGTGCCAGCAGTTTGGGGACTAGCTACGAGCAGTACTTC. V is TRBV27 and J is TRBJ2-7; TRBD2 aligns across 8 bases. CDR3 length: 13 amino acids. After removal of 3 bases from V and 3 bases from J, the junction contained 1 base not matched to a gene. Germline lookup yields CDR1 MNHEY and CDR2 SMNVEV (reference sequence).

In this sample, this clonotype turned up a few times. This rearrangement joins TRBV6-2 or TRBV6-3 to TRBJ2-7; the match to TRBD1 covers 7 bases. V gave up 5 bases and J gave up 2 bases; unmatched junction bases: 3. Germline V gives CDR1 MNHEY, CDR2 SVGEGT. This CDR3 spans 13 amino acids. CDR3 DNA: TGTGCCAGCAGTAACAGGGGTCCCTACGAGCAGTACTTC. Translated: CASSNRGPYEQYF.

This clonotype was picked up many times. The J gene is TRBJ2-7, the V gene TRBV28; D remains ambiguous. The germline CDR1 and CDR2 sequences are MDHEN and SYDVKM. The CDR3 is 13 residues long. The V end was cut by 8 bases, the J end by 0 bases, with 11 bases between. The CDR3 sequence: CASSGSVSYEQYF. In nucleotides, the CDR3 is TGTGCCAGCTCCGGGTCAGTCTCCTACGAGCAGTACTTC.

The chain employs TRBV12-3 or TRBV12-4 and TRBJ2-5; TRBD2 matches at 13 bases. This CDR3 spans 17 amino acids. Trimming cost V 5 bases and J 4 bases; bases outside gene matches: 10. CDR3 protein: CASSGAKGLAGRETQYF. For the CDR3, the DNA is TGTGCCAGCAGTGGGGCTAAGGGACTAGCGGGAAGAGAGACCCAGTACTTC.

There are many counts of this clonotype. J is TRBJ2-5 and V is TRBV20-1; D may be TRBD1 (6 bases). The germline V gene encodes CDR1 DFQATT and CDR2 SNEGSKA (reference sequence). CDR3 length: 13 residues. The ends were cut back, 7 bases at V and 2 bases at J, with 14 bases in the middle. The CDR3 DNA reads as TGCAGTGTAAAGAGGGGGAATCAAGAGACCCAGTACTTC. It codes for CSVKRGNQETQYF.

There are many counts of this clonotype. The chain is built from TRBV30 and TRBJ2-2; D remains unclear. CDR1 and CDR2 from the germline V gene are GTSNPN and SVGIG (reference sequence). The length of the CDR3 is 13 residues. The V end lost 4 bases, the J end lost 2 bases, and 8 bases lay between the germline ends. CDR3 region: CAWKRPNTGELFF. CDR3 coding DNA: TGTGCCTGGAAAAGGCCCAACACCGGGGAGCTGTTTTTT.

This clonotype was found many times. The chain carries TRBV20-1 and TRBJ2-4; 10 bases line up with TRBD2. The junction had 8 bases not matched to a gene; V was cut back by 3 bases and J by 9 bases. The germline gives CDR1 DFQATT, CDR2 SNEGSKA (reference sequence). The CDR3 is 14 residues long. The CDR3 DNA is TGCAGTGCTAGCGCTAGCGGGAGAGGGAGCATTCAGTACTTC. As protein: CSASASGRGSIQYF.

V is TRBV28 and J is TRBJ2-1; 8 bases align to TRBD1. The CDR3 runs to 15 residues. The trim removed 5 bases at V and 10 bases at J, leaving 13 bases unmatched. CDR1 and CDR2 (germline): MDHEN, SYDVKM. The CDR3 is CASSPPGQAIREQFF. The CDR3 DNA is TGTGCCAGCAGTCCCCCGGGACAGGCAATCAGGGAGCAGTTCTTC.

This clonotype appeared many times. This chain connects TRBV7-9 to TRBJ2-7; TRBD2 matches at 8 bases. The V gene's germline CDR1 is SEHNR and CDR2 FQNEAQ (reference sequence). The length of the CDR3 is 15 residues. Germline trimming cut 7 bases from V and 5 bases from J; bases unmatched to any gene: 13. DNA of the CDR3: TGTGCCAGCAATCCCGTAGCGGGAATGACCCACGAGCAGTACTTC. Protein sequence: CASNPVAGMTHEQYF.

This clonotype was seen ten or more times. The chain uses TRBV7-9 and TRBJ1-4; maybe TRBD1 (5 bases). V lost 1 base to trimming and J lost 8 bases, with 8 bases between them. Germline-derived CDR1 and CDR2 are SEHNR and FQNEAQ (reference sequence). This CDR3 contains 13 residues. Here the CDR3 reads CASSLDRPEKLFF. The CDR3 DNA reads TGTGCCAGCAGCTTAGACAGGCCAGAAAAACTGTTTTTT.

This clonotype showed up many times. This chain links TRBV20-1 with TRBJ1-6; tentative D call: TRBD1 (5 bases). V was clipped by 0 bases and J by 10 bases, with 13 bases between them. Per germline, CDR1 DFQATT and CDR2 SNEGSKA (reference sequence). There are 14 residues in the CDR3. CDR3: CSARDEGLSSPLHF. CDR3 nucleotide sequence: TGCAGTGCTAGAGACGAGGGGTTAAGCTCACCCCTCCACTTT.

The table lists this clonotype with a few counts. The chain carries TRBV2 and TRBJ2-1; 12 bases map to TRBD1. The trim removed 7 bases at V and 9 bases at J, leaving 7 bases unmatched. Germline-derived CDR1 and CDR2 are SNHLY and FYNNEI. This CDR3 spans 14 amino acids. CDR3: CASTTGTGGSEQFF. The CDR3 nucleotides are TGTGCCAGCACCACCGGGACAGGGGGCAGTGAGCAGTTCTTC.

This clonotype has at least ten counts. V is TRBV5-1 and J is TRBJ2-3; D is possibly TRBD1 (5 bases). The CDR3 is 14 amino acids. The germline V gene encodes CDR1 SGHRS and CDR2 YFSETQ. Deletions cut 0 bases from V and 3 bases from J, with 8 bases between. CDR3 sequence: CASSLGQRTDTQYF. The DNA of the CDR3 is TGCGCCAGCAGCTTGGGACAGAGAACAGATACGCAGTATTTT.

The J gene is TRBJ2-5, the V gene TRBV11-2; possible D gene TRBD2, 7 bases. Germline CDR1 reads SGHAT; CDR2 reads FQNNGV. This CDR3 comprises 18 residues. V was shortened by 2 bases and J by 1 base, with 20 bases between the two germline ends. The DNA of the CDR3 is TGTGCCAGCAGCTTACGGCTCAGGCGGGGAGGGGGCCAAGAGACCCAGTACTTC. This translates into CASSLRLRRGGGQETQYF.

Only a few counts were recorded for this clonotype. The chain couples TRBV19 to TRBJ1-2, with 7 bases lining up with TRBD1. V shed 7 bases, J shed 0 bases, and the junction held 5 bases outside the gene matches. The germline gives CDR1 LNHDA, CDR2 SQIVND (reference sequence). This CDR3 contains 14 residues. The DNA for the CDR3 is TGTGCCAGTAATAGGGGGCAATCTAACTATGGCTACACCTTC. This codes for CASNRGQSNYGYTF.

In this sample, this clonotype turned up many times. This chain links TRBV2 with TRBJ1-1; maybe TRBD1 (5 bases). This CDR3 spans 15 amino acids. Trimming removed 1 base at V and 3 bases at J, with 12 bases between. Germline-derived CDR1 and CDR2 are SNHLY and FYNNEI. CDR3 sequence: CASSEVVRGYTEAFF. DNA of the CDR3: TGTGCCAGCAGTGAAGTCGTCCGGGGGTACACTGAAGCTTTCTTT.

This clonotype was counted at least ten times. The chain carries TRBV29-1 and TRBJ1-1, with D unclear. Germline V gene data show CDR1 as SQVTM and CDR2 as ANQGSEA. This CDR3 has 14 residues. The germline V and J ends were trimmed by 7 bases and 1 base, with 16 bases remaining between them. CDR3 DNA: TGCAGCGCGACCCCTAGGGTGACGAACACTGAAGCTTTCTTT. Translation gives CSATPRVTNTEAFF.

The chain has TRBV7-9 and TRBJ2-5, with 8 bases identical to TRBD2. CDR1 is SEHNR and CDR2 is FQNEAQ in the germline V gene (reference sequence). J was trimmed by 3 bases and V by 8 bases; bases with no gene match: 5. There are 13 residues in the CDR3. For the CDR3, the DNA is TGTGCCAGCGGCCGGGGGGGTGAAGAGACCCAGTACTTC. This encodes CASGRGGEETQYF.

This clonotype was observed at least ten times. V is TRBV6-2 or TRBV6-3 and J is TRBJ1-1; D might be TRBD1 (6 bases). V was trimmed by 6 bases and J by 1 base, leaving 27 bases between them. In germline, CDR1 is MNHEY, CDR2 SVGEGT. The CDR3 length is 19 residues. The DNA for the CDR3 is TGTGCCAGCAGCCCCGTATCCTTACCGGGACACCGAAAGAACACTGAAGCTTTCTTT. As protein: CASSPVSLPGHRKNTEAFF.

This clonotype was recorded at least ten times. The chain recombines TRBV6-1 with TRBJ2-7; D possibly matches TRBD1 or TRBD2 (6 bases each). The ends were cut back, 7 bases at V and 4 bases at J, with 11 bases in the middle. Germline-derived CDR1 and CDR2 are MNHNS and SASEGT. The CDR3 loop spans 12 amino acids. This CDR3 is CASKRGGYEQYF. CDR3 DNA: TGTGCCAGCAAAAGAGGGGGGTACGAGCAGTACTTC.

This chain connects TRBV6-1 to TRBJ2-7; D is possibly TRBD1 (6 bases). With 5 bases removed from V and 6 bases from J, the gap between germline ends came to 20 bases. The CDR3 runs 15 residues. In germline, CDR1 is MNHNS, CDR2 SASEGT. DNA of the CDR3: TGTGCCAGCAGTCAACAGGGAGCAAGGTCCCTCGAGCAGTACTTC. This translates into CASSQQGARSLEQYF.

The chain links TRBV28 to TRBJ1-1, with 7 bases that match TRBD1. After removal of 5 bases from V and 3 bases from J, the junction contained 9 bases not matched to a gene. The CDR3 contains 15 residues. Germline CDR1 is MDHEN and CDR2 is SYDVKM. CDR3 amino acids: CASSPQGGGDTEAFF. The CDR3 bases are TGTGCCAGCAGTCCCCAGGGGGGGGGGGACACTGAAGCTTTCTTT.

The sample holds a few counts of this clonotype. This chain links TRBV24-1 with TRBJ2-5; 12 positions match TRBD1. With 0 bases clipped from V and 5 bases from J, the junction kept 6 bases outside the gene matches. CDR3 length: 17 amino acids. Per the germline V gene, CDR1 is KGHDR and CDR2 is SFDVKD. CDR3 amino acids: CATSDLGTGGKGETQYF. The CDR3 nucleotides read TGTGCCACCAGTGATTTGGGGACAGGGGGCAAAGGGGAGACCCAGTACTTC.